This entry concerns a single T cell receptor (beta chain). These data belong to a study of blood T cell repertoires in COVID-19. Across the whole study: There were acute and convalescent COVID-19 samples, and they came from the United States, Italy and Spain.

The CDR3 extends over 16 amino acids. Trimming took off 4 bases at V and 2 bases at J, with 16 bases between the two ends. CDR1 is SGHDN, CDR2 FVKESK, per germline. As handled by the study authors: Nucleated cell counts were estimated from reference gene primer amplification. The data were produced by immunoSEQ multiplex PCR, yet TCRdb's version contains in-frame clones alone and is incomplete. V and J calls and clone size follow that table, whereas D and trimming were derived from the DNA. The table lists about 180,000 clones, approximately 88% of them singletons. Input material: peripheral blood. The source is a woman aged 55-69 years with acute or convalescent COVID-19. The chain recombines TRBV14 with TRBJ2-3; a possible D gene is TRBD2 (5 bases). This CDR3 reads CASSRDPGISTDTQYF. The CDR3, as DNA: TGTGCCAGCAGCCGAGACCCGGGAATTTCCACAGATACGCAGTATTTT.